The clone carrying this T cell receptor (beta chain) appeared a single time. This sample was taken from a study of blood T cell repertoires in COVID-19. Produced via immunoSEQ multiplex PCR; TCRdb's table is partial and in-frame only. Seen here are approximately 200,000 clones, around 79% observed once, and the top ten hold approximately 5.9%. The CDR3 is made up of 16 amino acids. Trimming stripped 6 bases from V and 3 bases from J, with 15 bases between. The germline CDR1 and CDR2 sequences are MNHNY and SVGAGI (reference sequence). A Seattle source enrolled patients during active infection and followed them longitudinally.

Sequenced: peripheral blood. The sequence was collected from a woman aged 40 to 49 with COVID-19, enrolled during active disease. This chain connects TRBV6-6 to TRBJ1-6, with D possibly matching TRBD1 (6 bases). CDR3 bases: TGTGCCAGCAGCCCCCCCGGGACAAACTATAATTCACCCCTCCACTTT. Translating gives CASSPPGTNYNSPLHF.